Below, 17 T cell receptor beta chains from the same sample are listed, as sequenced in a study of blood T cell repertoires in COVID-19. The table came from immunoSEQ multiplex PCR; TCRdb's copy has only in-frame clones and leaves some out. The sample holds some 500,000 clones, 70% to 90% seen once. Sequenced material: peripheral blood. These receptors came from a woman aged 45-65 years with COVID-19, enrolled during active disease.

V and J are TRBV2 and TRBJ2-7, with D perhaps TRBD1 (5 bases). V was cut by 4 bases and J by 0 bases, with 13 bases left in between. Germline values: CDR1 SNHLY, CDR2 FYNNEI. The CDR3 sequence is 15 residues long. CDR3 loop: CASSADMKSSYEQYF. The CDR3 DNA sequence: TGTGCCAGCAGTGCGGACATGAAGAGCTCCTACGAGCAGTACTTC.

The CDR3: CASSEKGETQYF. In nucleotides, the CDR3 is TGTGCCAGCAGTGAAAAGGGGGAGACCCAGTACTTC. The V and J genes are TRBV6-1 and TRBJ2-5; D perhaps matches TRBD1 (5 bases). The length of the CDR3 is 12 residues. The ends were cut back, 2 bases at V and 5 bases at J, with 6 bases in the middle. Germline-derived CDR1 and CDR2 are MNHNS and SASEGT.

The chain recombines TRBV7-3 with TRBJ2-2; 10 bases are a match to TRBD2. Germline trimming cut 5 bases from V and 5 bases from J; bases unmatched to any gene: 5. CDR1 is SGHTA, CDR2 FQGTGA, per germline. The CDR3 consists of 15 residues. CDR3 residues: CASSQGLAVTGELFF. CDR3 bases: TGTGCCAGCAGCCAAGGACTAGCGGTTACCGGGGAGCTGTTTTTT. Drawing the rest from reference TRBV7-3 and TRBJ2-2, the complete variable domain is GAGVSQTPSNKVTEKGKYVELRCDPISGHTALYWYRQSLGQGPEFLIYFQGTGAADDSGLPNDRFFAVRPEGSVSTLKIQRTERGDSAVYLCASSQGLAVTGELFFGEGSRLTVL.

This clone was detected only a few times. As DNA, the CDR3 is TGCGCCAGCAGCCAGGAGGGGCATGGCTACACCTTC. It yields the protein CASSQEGHGYTF. This chain connects TRBV5-1 to TRBJ1-2; D possibly corresponds to TRBD1 (5 bases). Trimming stripped 4 bases from V and 6 bases from J, with 10 bases between. Looked up from germline, CDR1 is SGHRS and CDR2 is YFSETQ. CDR3 length: 12 residues.

This clone has just a few counts. The rearrangement uses TRBV28 and TRBJ1-5, with 7 bases lining up with TRBD1. J gave up 9 bases and V 2 bases, and 16 bases lay outside the gene matches. Per germline, CDR1 MDHEN and CDR2 SYDVKM. This CDR3 has 17 residues. CDR3 region: CASSLEGGEGFDRPQHF. The CDR3 DNA sequence: TGTGCCAGCAGTTTAGAAGGGGGCGAGGGGTTCGATCGGCCCCAGCATTTT.

The V call is TRBV5-1, the J call TRBJ2-7; 10 positions agree with TRBD2. Germline V gene sequence: CDR1 SGHRS, CDR2 YFSETQ. The junction had 3 bases not matched to a gene; V was cut back by 4 bases and J by 5 bases. This CDR3 spans 13 amino acids. The chain's CDR3 is CASSDGLADEQYF. CDR3 DNA: TGCGCCAGCAGCGATGGACTAGCGGACGAGCAGTACTTC.

The rearrangement links TRBV6-5 to TRBJ1-1; the D gene is possibly TRBD1 (6 bases). Trimming pared 9 bases from V and 0 bases from J, leaving 14 bases between. CDR3 length: 14 amino acids. Germline V gene sequence: CDR1 MNHEY, CDR2 SVGAGI. The CDR3 region has the DNA TGTGCCAGTCAGACAGGATATCTGAACACTGAAGCTTTCTTT. This encodes CASQTGYLNTEAFF.

This clone was counted at least ten times. This chain uses TRBV2 with TRBJ1-5, with D tentatively TRBD1 (6 bases). In germline, CDR1 is SNHLY, CDR2 FYNNEI. The CDR3 has 14 amino acids. V was trimmed by 8 bases and J by 5 bases, leaving 16 bases between them. The CDR3 reads CASRPDRRDQPQHF. The CDR3 DNA reads as TGTGCCAGCCGCCCTGACAGGCGGGATCAGCCCCAGCATTTT.

This clone was recorded once. V is TRBV5-1 and J is TRBJ1-4, with D hard to call. This CDR3 contains 14 residues. CDR1 and CDR2 from the germline V gene are SGHRS and YFSETQ. Deletions cut 4 bases from V and 0 bases from J, with 7 bases between. Here the CDR3 reads CASSTGATNEKLFF. CDR3 coding DNA: TGCGCCAGCAGCACCGGTGCAACTAATGAAAAACTGTTTTTT.

This chain connects TRBV7-8 to TRBJ1-5, with D unclear. The CDR3 is 17 amino acids. Germline CDR1 and CDR2: SGHVS and FQNEAQ. With 5 bases removed from V and 0 bases from J, the gap between germline ends came to 17 bases. The CDR3 is CASSPNRGISSNQPQHF. CDR3 in DNA: TGTGCCAGCAGCCCGAATCGCGGCATCTCTAGCAATCAGCCCCAGCATTTT.

This rearrangement joins TRBV10-1 to TRBJ2-4; TRBD1 is a possible D gene (6 bases). The CDR3 spans 15 residues. V lost 2 bases and J 4 bases, leaving 12 bases between the germline ends. The V gene's germline CDR1 is WNHNN and CDR2 SYGVQD (reference sequence). This CDR3 reads CASSESRTEKNIQYF. The CDR3 DNA follows: TGCGCCAGCAGTGAGAGTAGGACAGAAAAAAACATTCAGTACTTC.

The chain recombines TRBV6-6 with TRBJ1-1, with D tentatively TRBD1 (5 bases). This CDR3 has 15 amino acids. V gave up 5 bases and J gave up 5 bases, with 18 bases separating them. Germline CDR1 MNHNY, CDR2 SVGAGI (reference sequence). CDR3 loop: CASSPTRTGGTEAFF. The CDR3 DNA follows: TGTGCCAGCAGTCCAACGAGGACGGGGGGGACTGAAGCTTTCTTT.

The chain carries TRBV9 and TRBJ2-5, with TRBD1 matching over 7 bases. Germline CDR1 and CDR2: SGDLS and YYNGEE. CDR3 size: 14 residues. The V segment lost 1 base and the J segment 3 bases; nucleotides outside the gene matches: 3. The CDR3 reads CASSVYGTEETQYF. The CDR3 nucleotides read TGTGCCAGCAGCGTATATGGGACAGAAGAGACCCAGTACTTC.

The V call is TRBV6-5, the J call TRBJ1-3; 7 nucleotides align to TRBD1. Germline V CDR1 and CDR2: MNHEY, SVGAGI. Trimming cost V 0 bases and J 2 bases; bases outside gene matches: 4. This CDR3 spans 16 amino acids. The CDR3 DNA sequence: TGTGCCAGCAGTTACTCAGGACAGGTGGCTGGAAACACCATATATTTT. Translating gives CASSYSGQVAGNTIYF.

The genes are TRBV18 and TRBJ1-2, with 7 bases fitting TRBD1. CDR1 is KGHSH, CDR2 LQKENI, per germline. This CDR3 contains 15 residues. V shed 3 bases, J shed 4 bases, and the junction held 8 bases outside the gene matches. In DNA form, the CDR3 reads TGTGCCAGCTCACCGAATTCACAGGGGACCTATGGCTACACCTTC. It yields the protein CASSPNSQGTYGYTF.

The chain combines TRBV11-2 with TRBJ1-4; D possibly corresponds to TRBD1 (5 bases). V was pared by 2 bases and J by 8 bases, with 12 bases between. Per germline, CDR1 SGHAT and CDR2 FQNNGV. This CDR3 region has 14 residues. The CDR3 DNA is TGTGCCAGCAGCTTATTCAGGGCAGGAGAAAAACTGTTTTTT. Translation gives CASSLFRAGEKLFF.

The CDR3 sequence is CASSRTVTGELFF. CDR3 in DNA: TGTGCCAGTAGTAGGACAGTTACCGGGGAGCTGTTTTTT. This rearrangement joins TRBV19 to TRBJ2-2, with a tentative D call TRBD1 (6 bases). This CDR3 has 13 amino acids. Germline CDR1 is LNHDA and CDR2 is SQIVND (reference sequence). Trimming took 4 bases from V and 5 from J, leaving 8 bases between them.